The sample holds one count of the clone carrying this T cell receptor (beta chain). Its antigen is unidentified. Germline CDR1 is KGHSH and CDR2 is LQKENI. The CDR3 is 14 amino acids. Trimming left V 3 bases short and J 8 bases short, with 13 bases between. The data were taken from a study of T cell responses to AZD1222 COVID-19 vaccine. Study conclusions and caveats: White British donors predominated, females outnumbered males, and clonal diversity was possibly underestimated. Distributed over spike, vaccine-associated CD4 TCRs predominated at 160-218 and 743-854. Reportedly, close to half of spike-specific TCRs are directed against unmutated variant regions.

Profiling relied on immunoSEQ multiplex PCR, and the TCRdb table lists in-frame clones only, not all of them. The table includes 90,000 to 95,000 clones, roughly 90% detected once. The starting material was peripheral blood, obtained on day 0 of AZD1222 vaccination. The receptor comes from an adult in good health. The rearrangement uses TRBV18 and TRBJ1-4; no reliable D call. CDR3 nucleotide sequence: TGTGCCAGCTCACCGCCGGGTCCGGGGGAAAAACTGTTTTTT. Protein sequence: CASSPPGPGEKLFF. Looking up the rest from reference TRBV18 and TRBJ1-4 gives the full variable domain: NAGVMQNPRHLVRRRGQEARLRCSPMKGHSHVYWYRQLPEEGLKFMVYLQKENIIDESGMPKERFSAEFPKEGPSILRIQQVVRGDSAAYFCASSPPGPGEKLFFGSGTQLSVL.